The present T cell receptor beta chain was sequenced within a study of T-cell reconstitution after alpha-beta-depleted transplantation in children. Unique molecular identifiers were incorporated when the TCRbeta library was constructed. MiXCR was run by TCRdb on the PCR reads, yielding one entry per CDR3 protein. The sample shows about 980,000 distinct CDR3 sequences, about 26% of them seen only once. The study, taken as a whole, reports: A year post-transplant, T-cell counts and diversity derived mostly from newly produced T cells. Day-60 TCRbeta diversity that was high in some patients was derived from surviving recipient T cells and thymic progenitors. It was reported that alpha-beta T cells came from several hundred expanded graft clones (about two months after transplant).

This clonotype has more than one count but fewer than ten. The antigen is not known. Specimen: PBMCs, mostly from graft donor cells, collected 360 days after TCRalphabeta/CD19-depleted stem cell transplant. The clonotype comes from a boy under two years old who had a stem cell transplant for SCID, so the T cells may come from the graft donor.

The CDR3 protein is CASSVGGWTTDTQYF. In nucleotides, the CDR3 is TGTGCCAGCAGCGTAGGAGGGTGGACTACAGATACGCAGTATTTT. The chain is built from TRBV9 and TRBJ2-3, with D perhaps matching TRBD2 (5 bases). Trimming removed 0 bases from V and 3 bases from J, with 11 bases in between. This CDR3 comprises 15 residues. Germline V gene data show CDR1 as SGDLS and CDR2 as YYNGEE.